These 18 T cell receptor beta chains were all obtained from the same sample, sequenced in a study of shared clonotypes between healthy human individuals. Generated by immunoSEQ multiplex PCR, the TCRdb table keeps only in-frame clones and is missing some. The sample holds roughly 490,000 clones, 76% seen once. Sequenced: PBMCs. The source of these receptors is a middle-aged woman in good health. Some clones in this sample may be carry-over from other donors' samples.

V and J are TRBV5-1 and TRBJ1-2; D ambiguous. Germline-derived CDR1 and CDR2 are SGHRS and YFSETQ. There are 16 residues in the CDR3. Trimming stripped 0 bases from V and 2 bases from J, with 14 bases between. CDR3 bases: TGCGCCAGCAGCTTGGAAGGCAGCAGGATCAACTATGGCTACACCTTC. This sequence encodes CASSLEGSRINYGYTF.

V usage is TRBV4-3 and J usage is TRBJ2-5; D unresolved. In germline, CDR1 is LGHNA, CDR2 YSLEER. The CDR3 is made up of 16 amino acids. Trimming pared 0 bases from V and 2 bases from J, leaving 13 bases between. CDR3 in DNA: TGCGCCAGCAGCCAAGATTGGTCAGGTGGTCAAGAGACCCAGTACTTC. This translates into CASSQDWSGGQETQYF.

The chain has TRBV10-3 and TRBJ2-5; D is undetermined. The CDR3 covers 12 residues. The V and J ends lost 6 bases and 0 bases respectively, with 5 bases between them. The germline gives CDR1 ENHRY, CDR2 SYGVKD. The CDR3 DNA reads as TGTGCCATCAGGGCCAACCAAGAGACCCAGTACTTC. Residues: CAIRANQETQYF.

CDR3 sequence: CASTSGTGVVQPQHF. Here the CDR3 DNA reads TGTGCCAGCACGTCCGGGACAGGGGTTGTTCAGCCCCAGCATTTT. V and J are TRBV2 and TRBJ1-5, with 10 bases fitting TRBD1. J lost 6 bases, V lost 7 bases, and 9 bases had no gene match. Germline assignment: CDR1 SNHLY and CDR2 FYNNEI. The length of the CDR3 is 15 residues.

The V and J genes are TRBV2 and TRBJ2-3; TRBD1 or TRBD2 may be the D gene (5 bases each). The CDR3 extends over 14 amino acids. V lost 7 bases and J 2 bases, leaving 13 bases between the germline ends. Germline loops: CDR1 SNHLY, CDR2 FYNNEI. CDR3 nucleotides: TGTGCCAGCAACCGGGACCATGCCACAGATACGCAGTATTTT. Protein product: CASNRDHATDTQYF.

With respect to this clone: At one boundary the junction diverges from the germline segment, which might be a read error. This sequence joins TRBV28 and TRBJ2-1; no firm D call. Per germline, CDR1 MDHEN and CDR2 SYDVKM. CDR3 length equals 15 residues. This chain's CDR3 is CASCFSGGLYNEQFF. DNA of the CDR3: TGTGCCAGCTGTTTCTCGGGCGGCCTCTACAATGAGCAGTTCTTC.

J is TRBJ2-2 and V is TRBV6-4; TRBD2 aligns across 9 bases. V shed 0 bases and J 6 bases; nucleotides not matched to a gene: 5. The CDR3 extends over 16 amino acids. Germline V gene data show CDR1 as MRHNA and CDR2 as SNTAGT. The CDR3 nucleotides are TGTGCCAGCAGTGACTCTAGCGGGAGTCAAGCCGGGGAGCTGTTTTTT. The encoded protein is CASSDSSGSQAGELFF.

V is TRBV5-1 and J is TRBJ2-2; D gene unclear. This CDR3 spans 15 amino acids. Deletions cut 0 bases from V and 0 bases from J, with 6 bases between. The germline V gene has CDR1 SGHRS and CDR2 YFSETQ. CDR3 sequence: CASSLEQANTGELFF. The CDR3 DNA is TGCGCCAGCAGCTTGGAACAAGCGAACACCGGGGAGCTGTTTTTT. Combining the CDR3 with reference TRBV5-1 and TRBJ2-2 gives the whole variable domain KAGVTQTPRYLIKTRGQQVTLSCSPISGHRSVSWYQQTPGQGLQFLFEYFSETQRNKGNFPGRFSGRQFSNSRSEMNVSTLELGDSALYLCASSLEQANTGELFFGEGSRLTVL.

Notes on this clone: Distinct nucleotide sequences in the sample also encode this CDR3. The rearrangement links TRBV5-1 to TRBJ1-5; possible D gene TRBD1, 6 bases. Germline assignment: CDR1 SGHRS and CDR2 YFSETQ. The CDR3 is made up of 14 amino acids. Trimming stripped 2 bases from V and 4 bases from J, with 10 bases between. CDR3 residues: CASSLGQPNQPQHF. CDR3 coding DNA: TGCGCCAGCAGCTTAGGACAGCCTAATCAGCCCCAGCATTTT.

This chain uses TRBV11-3 with TRBJ1-2; 9 bases line up with TRBD1. The V gene's germline CDR1 is SGHNT and CDR2 YENEEA. The J segment lost 7 bases and the V segment lost 3 bases, leaving 3 bases of the junction unmatched. CDR3 length: 13 amino acids. For the CDR3, the DNA is TGTGCCAGCAGCTTTGGGACAGGGACTGGCTACACCTTC. It yields the protein CASSFGTGTGYTF.

This sequence joins TRBV6-6 and TRBJ2-2, with D perhaps TRBD2 (6 bases). CDR1 and CDR2 from the germline V gene are MNHNY and SVGAGI (reference sequence). The V end was cut by 5 bases, the J end by 5 bases, with 12 bases between. This CDR3 is 14 amino acids long. The CDR3 region is CASSGVAETGELFF. DNA for the CDR3: TGTGCCAGCAGTGGGGTAGCGGAAACCGGGGAGCTGTTTTTT.

The chain is built from TRBV6-6 and TRBJ2-3; the D is unclear. CDR1 is MNHNY, CDR2 SVGAGI, per germline (reference sequence). V was pared by 2 bases and J by 0 bases, with 6 bases between. The CDR3 loop spans 14 amino acids. CDR3 bases: TGTGCCAGCAGTTACGGGCAGAGCACAGATACGCAGTATTTT. Its translation is CASSYGQSTDTQYF.

The chain combines TRBV5-5 with TRBJ1-2; D gene ambiguous. V lost 0 bases, J lost 7 bases, and 16 bases lay in between. The germline CDR1 and CDR2 sequences are SGHKS and YYEKEE (reference sequence). This CDR3 comprises 15 residues. Here the CDR3 reads CASSLADVGIPGYTF. CDR3 DNA: TGTGCCAGCAGCTTGGCAGACGTGGGGATCCCTGGCTACACCTTC. Filled out from reference TRBV5-5 and TRBJ1-2, the complete variable domain reads DAGVTQSPTHLIKTRGQQVTLRCSPISGHKSVSWYQQVLGQGPQFIFQYYEKEERGRGNFPDRFSARQFPNYSSELNVNALLLGDSALYLCASSLADVGIPGYTFGSGTRLTVV.

J is TRBJ2-1 and V is TRBV5-1; D gene unclear. The V end lost 0 bases, the J end lost 7 bases, and 8 bases lay between the germline ends. CDR1 SGHRS and CDR2 YFSETQ come from the germline V gene. CDR3 length: 13 amino acids. CDR3 sequence: CASSLDPQNEQFF. CDR3 DNA: TGCGCCAGCAGCTTGGATCCGCAAAATGAGCAGTTCTTC.

The chain couples TRBV30 to TRBJ2-6, with 8 bases fitting TRBD1. CDR3 length equals 16 residues. Trimming at V came to 2 bases and at J to 0 bases, leaving 3 bases not matched to a gene. Per germline, CDR1 GTSNPN and CDR2 SVGIG (reference sequence). CDR3 nucleotides: TGTGCCTGGAGTCCCGGGACAGGCTCTGGGGCCAACGTCCTGACTTTC. It encodes CAWSPGTGSGANVLTF.

The chain couples TRBV27 to TRBJ2-1; TRBD1 matches 9 bases. This CDR3 is 16 amino acids long. In germline, CDR1 is MNHEY, CDR2 SMNVEV (reference sequence). The ends lost 5 bases at V and 6 bases at J; junction bases unmatched: 11. CDR3 sequence reads: CASSPHGTGQGNEQFF. Written as DNA, the CDR3 is TGTGCCAGCAGTCCACACGGGACAGGGCAAGGCAATGAGCAGTTCTTC.

The chain carries TRBV9 and TRBJ2-7; D could derive from TRBD1 or TRBD2 (5 bases each). The length of the CDR3 is 15 residues. Trimming stripped 4 bases from V and 0 bases from J, with 14 bases between. Germline values: CDR1 SGDLS, CDR2 YYNGEE. The CDR3: CASSRTGTDSYEQYF. For the CDR3, the DNA is TGTGCCAGCAGCCGAACCGGGACGGACTCCTACGAGCAGTACTTC.

The rearrangement uses TRBV6-1 and TRBJ1-1; maybe TRBD1 (6 bases). Trimming took off 5 bases at V and 1 base at J, with 11 bases between the two ends. Germline V CDR1 and CDR2: MNHNS, SASEGT. The CDR3 totals 14 residues. Written as DNA, the CDR3 is TGTGCCAGCAGTCTGACAGGAGAGAACACTGAAGCTTTCTTT. Its translation is CASSLTGENTEAFF.